This TCR beta chain is drawn from a study of T cells in Graves' hyperthyroidism and ophthalmopathy. Study-wide results and limits: In blood, most of the thyroid clonotypes expanded above 0.001 were also present.

This clonotype was recorded many times. Its antigen is currently unknown. V shed 2 bases and J shed 0 bases, with 13 bases lying between them. This CDR3 has 16 residues. The germline CDR1 and CDR2 sequences are LNHDA and SQIVND (reference sequence). Lactation, pregnancy, other autoimmune disease or uncontrolled infection excluded patients. Researchers took RNA transcripts and amplified the TCR beta CDR3 regions from them. HTBI primers drove first-round RT-PCR of the TCR CDR3. Via MiXCR, TCRdb re-called the multiplex PCR reads, giving one row per CDR3 protein. The sample contains about 300,000 distinct CDR3 sequences, roughly 19% of which appear only once.

The rearrangement joins TRBV19 to TRBJ1-1; the D is unclear. The clonotype was recovered from a man aged 50-59 years with Graves' ophthalmopathy. Material for sequencing was blood. Here the CDR3 DNA reads TGTGCCAGTAGTATAAGAGGAGTCAATTTGAACACTGAAGCTTTCTTT. It yields the protein CASSIRGVNLNTEAFF.